Each of the 23 T cell receptor beta chains below was sequenced from the same sample in a study of T cells in Graves' hyperthyroidism and ophthalmopathy. The TCR beta CDR3 regions underwent amplification using RNA transcripts as the source. Initially, a first-round RT-PCR of the TCR CDR3 employed the HTBI primer set. TCRdb passed the multiplex PCR reads through MiXCR, listing each CDR3 protein once. The sample has around 350,000 distinct CDR3 sequences; 13% to 15% are singletons. The sample taken for sequencing was blood. The receptor set was obtained from a woman between 55 and 75 years old with Graves' ophthalmopathy.

This clonotype was recorded at least ten times. The chain couples TRBV28 to TRBJ2-4; the match to TRBD2 covers 7 bases. The CDR3 runs to 16 residues. V was clipped by 3 bases and J by 0 bases; unmatched bases: 5. The V gene's germline CDR1 is MDHEN and CDR2 SYDVKM. The CDR3 reads CASSLPLAVAKNIQYF. Written as DNA, the CDR3 is TGTGCCAGCAGTTTGCCCCTAGCGGTAGCCAAAAACATTCAGTACTTC. Supplemented by reference TRBV28 and TRBJ2-4, the full variable domain reads DVKVTQSSRYLVKRTGEKVFLECVQDMDHENMFWYRQDPGLGLRLIYFSYDVKMKEKGDIPEGYSVSREKKERFSLILESASTNQTSMYLCASSLPLAVAKNIQYFGAGTRLSVL.

This clonotype was observed many times. The chain links TRBV2 to TRBJ2-5; D gene uncertain. Germline V gene sequence: CDR1 SNHLY, CDR2 FYNNEI. There are 13 residues in the CDR3. Trimming shortened V by 6 bases and J by 4 bases, and 12 bases separated the two germline ends. This chain's CDR3 is CASSVPVGETQYF. The CDR3 DNA is TGTGCCAGCAGCGTCCCGGTGGGAGAGACCCAGTACTTC.

V and J are TRBV29-1 and TRBJ1-2; a possible D gene is TRBD1 (5 bases). V was pared by 3 bases and J by 2 bases, with 7 bases between. The length of the CDR3 is 12 residues. Germline CDR1 and CDR2: SQVTM and ANQGSEA. CDR3 region: CSVDGGNYGYTF. The CDR3 DNA sequence: TGCAGCGTTGACGGGGGGAACTATGGCTACACCTTC.

This clonotype appeared a few times. The V gene is TRBV12-3 or TRBV12-4, the J gene TRBJ1-3; the D is unclear. V lost 0 bases and J 0 bases, leaving 6 bases between the germline ends. There are 15 residues in the CDR3. The CDR3 sequence: CASSLARNSGNTIYF. In DNA form, the CDR3 reads TGTGCCAGCAGTTTAGCGAGGAACTCTGGAAACACCATATATTTT.

At least ten counts were recorded for this clonotype. The V call is TRBV20-1, the J call TRBJ1-1, with no clear D. V gave up 0 bases and J gave up 1 base, with 9 bases separating them. CDR1 DFQATT and CDR2 SNEGSKA come from the germline V gene (reference sequence). This CDR3 contains 14 residues. The CDR3 nucleotides are TGCAGTGCTAGAGATCTCCGGAAGAACACTGAAGCTTTCTTT. Translation gives CSARDLRKNTEAFF.

The J gene is TRBJ2-7, the V gene TRBV5-1; D possibly corresponds to TRBD2 (7 bases). V shed 4 bases and J shed 5 bases, with 16 bases lying between them. The CDR3 has 14 residues. Germline lookup yields CDR1 SGHRS and CDR2 YFSETQ. Written as DNA, the CDR3 is TGCGCCAGCAGCCGCCCCCGGGGGGCCCACGAGCAGTACTTC. Its translation is CASSRPRGAHEQYF.

Notes on this clonotype: An end of the junction differs from the germline gene, which may be a read error. V usage is TRBV3-1 and J usage is TRBJ2-2; possibly TRBD2 for D (5 bases). This CDR3 spans 17 amino acids. Germline V gene lookup returns CDR1 LGHDT and CDR2 YNNKEL (reference sequence). CDR3 coding DNA: TGTGCCAGCAGCCAGCCCGTTACCCGCCCGAACACCGGGGAGCTGCTTTTT. Its protein product is CASSQPVTRPNTGELLF.

This clonotype has ten or more counts. The chain joins TRBV5-1 to TRBJ2-1; 8 bases agree with TRBD2. This CDR3 comprises 14 residues. J was trimmed by 7 bases and V by 0 bases; bases with no gene match: 3. CDR1 is SGHRS and CDR2 is YFSETQ in the germline V gene. This chain's CDR3 is CASSLGAGGNEQFF. As DNA, the CDR3 is TGCGCCAGCAGCTTGGGCGCGGGAGGAAATGAGCAGTTCTTC.

In its sample, this clonotype was seen many times. This chain joins TRBV2 and TRBJ1-1, with D possibly matching TRBD1 (5 bases). CDR3 size: 14 residues. The V end lost 6 bases, the J end lost 3 bases, and 14 bases lay between the germline ends. Germline V gives CDR1 SNHLY, CDR2 FYNNEI. The CDR3 loop reads CASRTLQVHTEAFF. In DNA form, the CDR3 reads TGTGCCAGCAGAACACTACAGGTGCACACTGAAGCTTTCTTT.

The rearrangement joins TRBV20-1 to TRBJ2-3; 7 nucleotides line up with TRBD2. CDR1 and CDR2 from the germline V gene are DFQATT and SNEGSKA (reference sequence). The CDR3 sequence is 17 residues long. V lost 3 bases to trimming and J lost 0 bases; unmatched junction nucleotides: 12. The CDR3 nucleotides are TGCAGTGCTAGGGGAAGCGGGGCTCCGACTAGCACAGATACGCAGTATTTT. Translation gives CSARGSGAPTSTDTQYF.

This chain links TRBV27 with TRBJ1-5, with 7 bases aligning to TRBD1. CDR3 length equals 17 residues. V lost 5 bases and J lost 1; bases outside the gene matches: 11. Germline lookup yields CDR1 MNHEY and CDR2 SMNVEV (reference sequence). CDR3 amino acids: CASSAPGQMNSNQPQHF. The CDR3, as DNA: TGTGCCAGCAGTGCCCCGGGACAGATGAACAGCAATCAGCCCCAGCATTTT.

This clonotype was counted a few times. The chain recombines TRBV7-9 with TRBJ1-5; TRBD1 matches 7 bases. V gave up 5 bases and J gave up 4 bases; unmatched junction bases: 11. Per the germline V gene, CDR1 is SEHNR and CDR2 is FQNEAQ (reference sequence). The CDR3 sequence is 16 residues long. The CDR3 DNA is TGTGCCAGCAGCCAAGGAGGCAGGGGGGAAAATCAGCCCCAGCATTTT. Translating gives CASSQGGRGENQPQHF.

This clonotype was found many times. The rearrangement uses TRBV7-2 and TRBJ2-6, with TRBD2 identical over 15 bases. Germline V CDR1 and CDR2: SGHTA, FQGNSA. The trim removed 1 base at V and 4 bases at J, leaving 5 bases unmatched. CDR3 length: 19 residues. The CDR3 DNA is TGTGCCAGCAGCTTAGAGGGACTAGCGGGAGGAAGAGGGGCCAACGTCCTGACTTTC. Protein sequence: CASSLEGLAGGRGANVLTF.

This clonotype was found many times. This chain connects TRBV20-1 to TRBJ2-1, with D tentatively TRBD2 (6 bases). Trimming pared 0 bases from V and 1 base from J, leaving 16 bases between. Germline-derived CDR1 and CDR2 are DFQATT and SNEGSKA (reference sequence). This CDR3 is 17 amino acids long. CDR3 in amino acids: CSARDPGSGGSYNEQFF. CDR3 bases: TGCAGTGCTAGAGATCCGGGTAGCGGAGGGTCCTACAATGAGCAGTTCTTC.

CDR3 bases: TGTGCCAGCAGCGTAGTTGGGGGAGGGCCTACTGAGCAGTTCTTC. Translating gives CASSVVGGGPTEQFF. This rearrangement joins TRBV9 to TRBJ2-1, with TRBD2 matching over 7 bases. Germline trimming cut 0 bases from V and 9 bases from J; bases unmatched to any gene: 9. Germline CDR1 is SGDLS and CDR2 is YYNGEE. This CDR3 has 15 amino acids. The variable domain in full, with the rest retrieved from reference TRBV9 and TRBJ2-1, is DSGVTQTPKHLITATGQRVTLRCSPRSGDLSVYWYQQSLDQGLQFLIQYYNGEERAKGNILERFSAQQFPDLHSELNLSSLELGDSALYFCASSVVGGGPTEQFFGPGTRLTVL.

This clonotype was seen ten or more times. The chain is built from TRBV5-1 and TRBJ1-2; TRBD1 might be the D (5 bases). The CDR3 sequence is 14 residues long. Germline lookup yields CDR1 SGHRS and CDR2 YFSETQ. Trimming pared 4 bases from V and 6 bases from J, leaving 16 bases between. In DNA form, the CDR3 reads TGCGCCAGCAGCCTTCTTCAGGGAGGCGATGGCTACACCTTC. It specifies CASSLLQGGDGYTF.

In its sample, this clonotype was seen many times. The CDR3 nucleotides read TGTGCCAGCAGGGGGGCAGGGGCGTACGAGCAGTACTTC. Protein product: CASRGAGAYEQYF. V gene TRBV28 combines with J gene TRBJ2-7; D is perhaps TRBD1 (6 bases). Germline-derived CDR1 and CDR2 are MDHEN and SYDVKM. The V gene lost 6 bases and the J gene lost 4 bases, with 13 bases spanning the gap. The CDR3 is made up of 13 amino acids.

The chain joins TRBV29-1 to TRBJ1-1, with 7 bases that match TRBD1. The CDR3 runs 13 residues. Trimming took 5 bases from V and 3 from J; bases not matched to a gene: 6. Germline V gene data show CDR1 as SQVTM and CDR2 as ANQGSEA. Here the CDR3 reads CSVTGEADTEAFF. In DNA form, the CDR3 reads TGCAGCGTTACAGGGGAGGCGGACACTGAAGCTTTCTTT.

This clonotype showed up many times. The rearrangement joins TRBV28 to TRBJ2-3; 9 bases are shared with TRBD2. The CDR3 covers 17 residues. The trim removed 5 bases at V and 5 bases at J, leaving 14 bases unmatched. Germline CDR1 reads MDHEN; CDR2 reads SYDVKM. In DNA, the CDR3 is TGTGCCAGCAGTCCAGGGACTAGCAGGGAGCTGATAGATACGCAGTATTTT. It specifies CASSPGTSRELIDTQYF.

This clonotype occurred a few times. Sequence at one end of the junction differs from germline and may be a read error. V is TRBV6-9 and J is TRBJ2-7; no definite D call. The CDR3 is made up of 12 amino acids. Germline V gene lookup returns CDR1 MNHGY and CDR2 SVAAGI. The CDR3 DNA reads as TGCGCCAGCAGTGAATACTCCTACGAGCAGTACTTC. Translated: CASSEYSYEQYF.

In its sample, this clonotype was seen a few times. A much larger clone lies one base from this, so it may be a read error. The V and J genes are TRBV5-1 and TRBJ2-1; the D is unclear. The germline gives CDR1 SGHRS, CDR2 YFSETQ. This CDR3 comprises 15 residues. The V and J ends lost 0 bases and 4 bases respectively, with 11 bases between them. Here the CDR3 DNA reads TGCGCCAGCAGCTTGGACAAGCCTAGTTACAATGAGCAGTTCTTC. It encodes CASSLDKPSYNEQFF.

The chain recombines TRBV6-2 or TRBV6-3 with TRBJ2-1, with D perhaps TRBD1 (6 bases). The ends were cut back, 2 bases at V and 0 bases at J, with 20 bases in the middle. Germline CDR1 reads MNHEY; CDR2 reads SVGEGT. CDR3 length equals 19 residues. The CDR3 sequence: CASSYDHRDAASSYNEQFF. The DNA of the CDR3 is TGTGCCAGCAGTTACGATCACAGGGACGCAGCGAGCTCCTACAATGAGCAGTTCTTC.

This clonotype was recorded many times. The J gene is TRBJ1-2, the V gene TRBV7-8; D gene uncertain. V lost 6 bases and J lost 2, with 16 bases in between. The germline CDR1 and CDR2 sequences are SGHVS and FQNEAQ. The length of the CDR3 is 15 residues. CDR3 DNA: TGTGCCAGCAGTCTCACGAGGGCGGCGAACTATGGCTACACCTTC. Amino acids: CASSLTRAANYGYTF.